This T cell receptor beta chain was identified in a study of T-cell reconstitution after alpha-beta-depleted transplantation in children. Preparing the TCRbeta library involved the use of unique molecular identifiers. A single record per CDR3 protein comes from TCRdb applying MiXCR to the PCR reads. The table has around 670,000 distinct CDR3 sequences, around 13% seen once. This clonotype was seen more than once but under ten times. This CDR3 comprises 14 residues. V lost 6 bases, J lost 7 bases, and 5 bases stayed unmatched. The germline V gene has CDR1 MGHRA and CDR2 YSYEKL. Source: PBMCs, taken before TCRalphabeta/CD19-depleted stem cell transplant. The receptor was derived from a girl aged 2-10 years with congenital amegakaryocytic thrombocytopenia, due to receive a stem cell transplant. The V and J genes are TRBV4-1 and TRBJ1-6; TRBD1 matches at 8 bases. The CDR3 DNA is TGCGCCAGCAGACGGACAGGGAGGAATTCACCCCTCCACTTT. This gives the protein CASRRTGRNSPLHF.